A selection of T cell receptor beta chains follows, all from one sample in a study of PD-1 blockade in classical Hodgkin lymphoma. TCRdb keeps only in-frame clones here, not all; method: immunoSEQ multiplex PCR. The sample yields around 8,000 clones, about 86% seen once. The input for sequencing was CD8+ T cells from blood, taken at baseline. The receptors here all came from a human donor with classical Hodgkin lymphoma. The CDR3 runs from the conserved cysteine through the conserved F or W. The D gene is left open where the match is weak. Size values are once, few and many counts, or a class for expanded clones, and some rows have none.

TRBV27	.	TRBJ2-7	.	CASSPTGTKVPYEQYF	TGTGCCAGCAGTCCGACCGGGACAAAAGTACCCTACGAGCAGTACTTC
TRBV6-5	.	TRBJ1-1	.	CASSYEGTEAFF	TGTGCCAGCAGTTACGAGGGCACTGAAGCTTTCTTT
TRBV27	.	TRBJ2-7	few	CASGMGAWYEQYF	TGTGCCAGCGGCATGGGGGCGTGGTACGAGCAGTACTTC
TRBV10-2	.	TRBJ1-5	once	CASNHQGSRPQHF	TGCGCCAGCAACCATCAGGGGTCGCGGCCCCAGCATTTT
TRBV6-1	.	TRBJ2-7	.	CASLLVDRHSYEQYF	TGTGCCAGCCTCCTGGTGGACAGACACTCCTACGAGCAGTACTTC
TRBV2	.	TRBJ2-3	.	CASSEPSWADTQYF	TGTGCCAGCAGTGAACCCAGCTGGGCAGATACGCAGTATTTT
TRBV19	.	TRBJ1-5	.	CASSISSGGNQPQHF	TGTGCCAGTAGTATCTCGTCCGGGGGCAATCAGCCCCAGCATTTT
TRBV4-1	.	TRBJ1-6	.	CASSQEGGSSYNSPLHF	TGCGCCAGCAGCCAAGAAGGGGGAAGCTCCTATAATTCACCCCTCCACTTT
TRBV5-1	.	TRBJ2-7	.	CASSPLGPQIEGLSYEQYF	TGCGCCAGCAGCCCCCTAGGACCCCAGATCGAGGGTTTGTCCTACGAGCAGTACTTC
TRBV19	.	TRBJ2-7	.	CASSTGVGYEQYF	TGTGCCAGTAGTACCGGGGTCGGGTACGAGCAGTACTTC
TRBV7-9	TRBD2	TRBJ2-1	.	CASSYGGGYEQFF	TGTGCCAGCAGCTACGGGGGGGGCTATGAGCAGTTCTTC
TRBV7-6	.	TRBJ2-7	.	CASSLQGSSYEQYF	TGTGCCAGCAGCTTACAGGGGAGCTCCTACGAGCAGTACTTC
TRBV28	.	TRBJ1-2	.	CASSHQDRPNYGYTF	TGTGCCAGCAGTCACCAGGACAGACCTAACTATGGCTACACCTTC
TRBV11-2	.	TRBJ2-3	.	CASSLEGGFADTQYF	TGTGCCAGCAGCTTAGAGGGCGGATTCGCAGATACGCAGTATTTT
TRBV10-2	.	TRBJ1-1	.	CASSEWGATEAFF	TGCGCCAGCAGTGAGTGGGGGGCGACTGAAGCTTTCTTT
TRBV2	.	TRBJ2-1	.	CASSDGLAVNEQFF	TGTGCCAGCAGTGACGGGCTAGCTGTAAATGAGCAGTTCTTC
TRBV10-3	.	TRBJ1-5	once	CAANTGSEQPQHF	TGTGCCGCCAATACAGGGAGCGAACAGCCCCAGCATTTT
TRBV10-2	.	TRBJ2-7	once	CASSGVDPLYEQYF	TGCGCCAGCAGTGGAGTCGATCCCCTCTACGAGCAGTACTTC
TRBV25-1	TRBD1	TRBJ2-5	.	CASSEDREKETQYF	TGTGCCAGCAGTGAAGACAGGGAGAAAGAGACCCAGTACTTC
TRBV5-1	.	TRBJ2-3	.	CASSLDNTDTQYF	TGCGCCAGCAGCTTGGACAACACAGATACGCAGTATTTT
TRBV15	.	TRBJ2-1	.	CATSRVQLGEQFF	TGTGCCACCAGCAGAGTACAATTGGGTGAGCAGTTCTTC
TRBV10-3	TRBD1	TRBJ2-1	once	CAISPTGGSYNEQFF	TGTGCCATCAGTCCTACAGGGGGCTCCTACAATGAGCAGTTCTTC
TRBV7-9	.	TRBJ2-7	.	CASTPGVGSSYEQYF	TGTGCCAGCACCCCCGGGGTCGGGTCCTCCTACGAGCAGTACTTC
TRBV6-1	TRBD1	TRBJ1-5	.	CASSDWTGGNQPQHF	TGTGCCAGCAGTGATTGGACAGGGGGAAATCAGCCCCAGCATTTT
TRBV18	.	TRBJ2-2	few	CASSPPESPTGELFF	TGTGCCAGCTCACCACCGGAGTCGCCGACCGGGGAGCTGTTTTTT
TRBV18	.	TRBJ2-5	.	CASSPGETQYF	TGTGCCAGCTCACCGGGGGAGACCCAGTACTTC
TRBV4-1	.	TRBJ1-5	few	CASSHTLGNQPQHF	TGCGCCAGCAGCCATACCCTTGGCAATCAGCCCCAGCATTTT
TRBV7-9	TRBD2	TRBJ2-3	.	CASSEGGAGGIGDTQYF	TGTGCCAGCAGTGAGGGTGGAGCGGGAGGCATTGGAGATACGCAGTATTTT
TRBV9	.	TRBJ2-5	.	CASSPGVAQGGETQYF	TGTGCCAGCTCCCCGGGAGTAGCGCAGGGGGGAGAGACCCAGTACTTC
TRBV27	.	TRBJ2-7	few	CASSPVGTYYEQYF	TGTGCCAGCAGCCCCGTTGGCACATACTACGAGCAGTACTTC
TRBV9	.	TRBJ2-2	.	CASSVGTTGELFF	TGTGCCAGCAGCGTAGGGACTACCGGGGAGCTGTTTTTT
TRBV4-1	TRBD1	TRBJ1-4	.	CASSHGGGGAKGEKLFF	TGCGCCAGCAGCCATGGAGGAGGGGGCGCGAAAGGTGAAAAACTGTTTTTT
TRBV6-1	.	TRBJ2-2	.	CASSGRGPGELFF	TGTGCCAGCAGTGGTCGGGGTCCCGGGGAGCTGTTTTTT
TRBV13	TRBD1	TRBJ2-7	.	CASSSQGQGNYEQYF	TGTGCCAGCAGCTCGCAAGGACAGGGTAACTACGAGCAGTACTTC
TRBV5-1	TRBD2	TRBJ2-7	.	CASSGRTSGSYEQYF	TGCGCCAGCAGCGGGCGGACTAGCGGGAGCTACGAGCAGTACTTC
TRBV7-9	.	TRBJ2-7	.	CASSFGGGMEKYEQYF	TGTGCCAGCAGCTTTGGGGGCGGAATGGAGAAATACGAGCAGTACTTC
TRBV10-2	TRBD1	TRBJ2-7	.	CASSWDSSYEQYF	TGCGCCAGCAGCTGGGACAGTTCCTACGAGCAGTACTTC
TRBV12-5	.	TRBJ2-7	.	CASGFRCEPQYEQYF	TGTGCTAGTGGTTTTCGATGCGAACCGCAGTACGAGCAGTACTTC
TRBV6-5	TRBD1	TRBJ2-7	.	CASRPGQGSYEQYF	TGTGCCAGCAGGCCGGGACAGGGCTCCTACGAGCAGTACTTC
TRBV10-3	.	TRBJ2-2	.	CATNTVPRELFF	TGTGCCACCAACACCGTCCCCAGGGAGCTGTTTTTT
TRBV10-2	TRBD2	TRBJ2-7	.	CASSEGGLALLYEQYF	TGCGCCAGCAGTGAGGGGGGACTAGCGCTGTTGTACGAGCAGTACTTC
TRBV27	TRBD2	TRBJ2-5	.	CASSIAGGLETQYF	TGTGCCAGCAGTATAGCGGGAGGATTAGAGACCCAGTACTTC
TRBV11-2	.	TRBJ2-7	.	CASSLDQQAVSYEQYF	TGTGCCAGCAGCTTAGATCAGCAGGCCGTATCCTACGAGCAGTACTTC
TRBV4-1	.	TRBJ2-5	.	CASSQEWGREETQYF	TGCGCCAGCAGCCAAGAGTGGGGGCGCGAAGAGACCCAGTACTTC
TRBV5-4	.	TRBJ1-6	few	CASSLVNSPLHF	TGTGCCAGCAGCTTGGTTAATTCACCCCTCCACTTT
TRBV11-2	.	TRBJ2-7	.	CASSQGASVTYEQYF	TGTGCCAGCAGCCAAGGGGCTTCCGTTACTTACGAGCAGTACTTC
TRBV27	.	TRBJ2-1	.	CASSEGNEQFF	TGTGCCAGCAGTGAAGGTAATGAGCAGTTCTTC
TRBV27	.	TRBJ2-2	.	CASSLAEADGLTGELFF	TGTGCCAGCAGTTTAGCGGAGGCTGACGGGCTTACCGGGGAGCTGTTTTTT
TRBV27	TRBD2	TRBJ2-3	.	CASSPWGGEFATDTQYF	TGTGCCAGCAGTCCGTGGGGGGGGGAGTTTGCCACAGATACGCAGTATTTT
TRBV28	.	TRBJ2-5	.	CASSLPWAGDRETQYF	TGTGCCAGCAGTCTTCCCTGGGCGGGCGACCGGGAGACCCAGTACTTC
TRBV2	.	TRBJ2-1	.	CASSEPTGRDNEQFF	TGTGCCAGCAGTGAGCCGACAGGGAGGGACAATGAGCAGTTCTTC
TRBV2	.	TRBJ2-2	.	CASSSWDRRTGELFF	TGTGCCAGCAGTAGTTGGGACCGAAGGACCGGGGAGCTGTTTTTT